The rows below give T cell receptor beta chains drawn from one sample of a study of CD8 T cells in Susac syndrome. TCRdb passed the immunoSEQ multiplex PCR reads through MiXCR, listing each CDR3 protein once. The table has approximately 300,000 distinct CDR3 sequences, about 82% seen once. The sequenced material came from CD8+ T cells from PBMCs. The receptor set was obtained from a human donor with multiple sclerosis. The conserved cysteine and the conserved F or W are not part of the CDR3 here.

v_call	j_call	cdr3_length	cdr3_aa
TRBV3-1	TRBJ2-1	13	ACSQAAGLYNEQF
TRBV10-1	TRBJ2-7	12	ASSVSPREGEQY
TRBV6-5	TRBJ2-1	16	ASSFWFGGGPYRDEQF
TRBV7-8	TRBJ2-3	14	ASNLPASGRFRTQY
TRBV11-2	TRBJ2-7	15	ASSFPGQWDWIYEQY
TRBV15	TRBJ2-2	13	ATSRDRSVTGELF
TRBV19	TRBJ1-2	13	ASSIALQTNYGYT
TRBV15	TRBJ2-1	15	ATSSAGGRTPSNEQF
TRBV19	TRBJ1-1	11	ASIGPLNTEAF
TRBV15	TRBJ2-3	16	ATSPALAGGPLTDTQY
TRBV28	TRBJ1-6	13	ASTPVPSGNSPLH
TRBV19	TRBJ2-5	13	ASTLMGQEGETQY
TRBV12-3/TRBV12-4	TRBJ2-3	14	ASGGTSPLSTDTQY
TRBV2	TRBJ1-5	10	AISRVNQPQH
TRBV15	TRBJ1-5	12	ATSRGQGNQPQH
TRBV7-6	TRBJ2-5	13	ASSLRDRSQETQY
TRBV13	TRBJ2-7	12	ASSLRDSSYEQY
TRBV4-3	TRBJ2-5	13	ASSQGGRAEETQY
TRBV7-2	TRBJ2-1	18	ASSLAGRWSGRASGGEQF
TRBV6-1	TRBJ2-2	16	ASGRWGLTRSNTGELF
TRBV4-1	TRBJ2-2	15	ASSQVPGLPRGGELF